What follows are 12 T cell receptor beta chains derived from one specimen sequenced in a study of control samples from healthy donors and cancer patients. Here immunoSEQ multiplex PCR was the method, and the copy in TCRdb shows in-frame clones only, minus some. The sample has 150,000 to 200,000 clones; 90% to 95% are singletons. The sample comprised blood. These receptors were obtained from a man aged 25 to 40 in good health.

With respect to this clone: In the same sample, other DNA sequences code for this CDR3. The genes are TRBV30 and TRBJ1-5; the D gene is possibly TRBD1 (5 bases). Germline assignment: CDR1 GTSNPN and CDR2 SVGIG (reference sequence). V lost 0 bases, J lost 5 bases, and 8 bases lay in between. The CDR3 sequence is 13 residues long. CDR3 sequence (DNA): TGTGCCTGGAGTGTACAGGAGGATCAGCCCCAGCATTTT. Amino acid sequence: CAWSVQEDQPQHF.

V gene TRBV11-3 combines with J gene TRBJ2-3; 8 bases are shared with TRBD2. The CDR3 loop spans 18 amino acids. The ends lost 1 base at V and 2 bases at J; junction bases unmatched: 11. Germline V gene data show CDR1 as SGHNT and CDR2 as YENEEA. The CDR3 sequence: CASSLVPSQAGDTDTQYF. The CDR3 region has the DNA TGTGCCAGCAGCTTAGTCCCCAGTCAAGCGGGGGACACAGATACGCAGTATTTT.

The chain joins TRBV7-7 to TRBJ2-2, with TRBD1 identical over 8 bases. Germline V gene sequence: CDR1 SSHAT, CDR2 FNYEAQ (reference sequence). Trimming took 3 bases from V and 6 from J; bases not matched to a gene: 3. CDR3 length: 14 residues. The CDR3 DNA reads TGTGCCAGCAGCTTGACAGGGGATCCCGGGGAGCTGTTTTTT. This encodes CASSLTGDPGELFF. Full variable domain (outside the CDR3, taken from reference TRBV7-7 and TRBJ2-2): GAGVSQSPRYKVTKRGQDVTLRCDPISSHATLYWYQQALGQGPEFLTYFNYEAQPDKSGLPSDRFSAERPEGSISTLTIQRTEQRDSAMYRCASSLTGDPGELFFGEGSRLTVL.

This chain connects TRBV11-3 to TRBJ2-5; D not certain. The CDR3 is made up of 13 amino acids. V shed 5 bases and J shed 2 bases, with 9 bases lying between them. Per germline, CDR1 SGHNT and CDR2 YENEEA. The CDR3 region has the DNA TGTGCCAGCAGCCGAATATTTCAAGAGACCCAGTACTTC. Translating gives CASSRIFQETQYF.

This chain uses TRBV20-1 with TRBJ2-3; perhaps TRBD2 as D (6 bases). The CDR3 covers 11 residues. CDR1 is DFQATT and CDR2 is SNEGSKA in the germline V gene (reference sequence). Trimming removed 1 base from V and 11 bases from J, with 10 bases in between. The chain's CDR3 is CSARARDWQYF. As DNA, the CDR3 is TGCAGTGCTAGAGCGAGGGACTGGCAGTATTTT.

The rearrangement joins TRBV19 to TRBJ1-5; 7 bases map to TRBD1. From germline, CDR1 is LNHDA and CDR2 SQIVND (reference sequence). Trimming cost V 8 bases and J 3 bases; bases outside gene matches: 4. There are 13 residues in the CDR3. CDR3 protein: CASATGHNQPQHF. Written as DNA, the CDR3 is TGTGCCAGTGCGACAGGGCACAATCAGCCCCAGCATTTT.

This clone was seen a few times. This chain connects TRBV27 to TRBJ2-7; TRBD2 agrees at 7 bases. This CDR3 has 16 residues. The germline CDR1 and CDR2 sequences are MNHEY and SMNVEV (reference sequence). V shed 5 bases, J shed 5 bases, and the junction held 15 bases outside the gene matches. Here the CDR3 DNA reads TGTGCCAGCAGTCTTCAACTAGCGAGAGAAACCCACGAGCAGTACTTC. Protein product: CASSLQLARETHEQYF.

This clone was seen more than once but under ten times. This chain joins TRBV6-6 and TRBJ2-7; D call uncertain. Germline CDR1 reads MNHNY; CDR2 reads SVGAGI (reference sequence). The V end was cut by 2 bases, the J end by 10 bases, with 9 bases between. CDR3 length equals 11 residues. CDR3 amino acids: CASSYEGPQYF. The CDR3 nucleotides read TGTGCCAGCAGTTACGAAGGCCCTCAGTACTTC.

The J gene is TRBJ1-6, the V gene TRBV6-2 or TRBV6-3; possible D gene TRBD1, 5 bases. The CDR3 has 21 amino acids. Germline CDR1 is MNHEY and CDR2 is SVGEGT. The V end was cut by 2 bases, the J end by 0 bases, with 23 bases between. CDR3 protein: CASSYRGGQVGSSSYNSPLHF. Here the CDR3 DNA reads TGTGCCAGCAGTTACAGGGGCGGCCAGGTCGGATCGAGCTCCTATAATTCACCCCTCCACTTT.

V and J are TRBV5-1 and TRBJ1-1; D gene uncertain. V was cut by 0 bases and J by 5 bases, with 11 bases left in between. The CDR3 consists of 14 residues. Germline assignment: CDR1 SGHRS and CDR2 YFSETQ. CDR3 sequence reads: CASSLESRGTEAFF. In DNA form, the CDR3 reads TGCGCCAGCAGCTTGGAGTCGAGAGGGACTGAAGCTTTCTTT.

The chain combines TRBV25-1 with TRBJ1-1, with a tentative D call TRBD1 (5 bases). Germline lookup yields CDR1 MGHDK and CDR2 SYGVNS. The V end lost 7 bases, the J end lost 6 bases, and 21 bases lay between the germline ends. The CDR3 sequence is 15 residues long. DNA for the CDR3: TGTGCCAGCAACGGCGACTTCGTGGGGCCCGCTGAAGCTTTCTTT. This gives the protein CASNGDFVGPAEAFF.

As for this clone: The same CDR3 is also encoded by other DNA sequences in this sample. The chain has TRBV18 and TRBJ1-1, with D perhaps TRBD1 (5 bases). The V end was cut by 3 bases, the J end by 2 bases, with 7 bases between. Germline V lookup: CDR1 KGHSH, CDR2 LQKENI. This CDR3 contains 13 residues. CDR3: CASSPQGNTEAFF. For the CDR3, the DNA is TGTGCCAGCTCACCTCAGGGAAACACTGAAGCTTTCTTT. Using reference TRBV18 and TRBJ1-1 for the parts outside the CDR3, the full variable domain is NAGVMQNPRHLVRRRGQEARLRCSPMKGHSHVYWYRQLPEEGLKFMVYLQKENIIDESGMPKERFSAEFPKEGPSILRIQQVVRGDSAAYFCASSPQGNTEAFFGQGTRLTVV.